Below, 18 T cell receptor beta chains from the same sample are listed, as sequenced in a study of T cell changes during pregnancy in multiple sclerosis. Only in-frame clones appear in the TCRdb table, and some are missing; sequencing was by immunoSEQ multiplex PCR. The table has 50,000 to 65,000 clones, about nine tenths seen once. The sample consisted of CD8+ T cells from peripheral blood mononuclear cells, taken before pregnancy. The receptors derive from a female donor with multiple sclerosis, enrolled in a pregnancy study.

The rearrangement links TRBV7-6 to TRBJ2-5; TRBD2 agrees at 9 bases. Unmatched junction bases numbered 7, after V lost 2 bases and J lost 3 bases. Germline lookup yields CDR1 SGHVS and CDR2 FNYEAQ. There are 16 residues in the CDR3. The CDR3 coding sequence is TGTGCCAGCAGCTTAATCTTCCTAGCGGGGAAAGAGACCCAGTACTTC. This translates into CASSLIFLAGKETQYF.

The chain carries TRBV5-8 and TRBJ1-2; D might be TRBD1 (5 bases). Trimming cost V 0 bases and J 6 bases, with 12 bases left between them. This CDR3 contains 14 residues. The germline gives CDR1 SGHTS, CDR2 YDEGEE. The CDR3 DNA reads TGTGCCAGCAGCTTGGTTTCAGGGTCTCATGGCTACACCTTC. Residues: CASSLVSGSHGYTF.

V and J are TRBV5-6 and TRBJ1-2; 7 bases are shared with TRBD1. Germline V gives CDR1 SGHDT, CDR2 YYEEEE. Losses at the gene ends were 4 bases for V and 1 base for J; bases not matched to a gene: 19. This CDR3 is 19 amino acids long. CDR3 in DNA: TGTGCCAGCAGCGCTCTTTCCGGGACAGACCCAACTATTAACTATGGCTACACCTTC. The encoded protein is CASSALSGTDPTINYGYTF.

The chain employs TRBV30 and TRBJ1-3; D ambiguous. V was cut by 4 bases and J by 1 base, with 8 bases left in between. Germline-derived CDR1 and CDR2 are GTSNPN and SVGIG (reference sequence). The length of the CDR3 is 13 residues. CDR3 sequence reads: CAWNVESGNTIYF. The CDR3 DNA reads TGTGCCTGGAACGTAGAATCTGGAAACACCATATATTTT.

The CDR3 here is CATDQGDGTQYF. Written as DNA, the CDR3 is TGTGCCACCGACCAGGGGGACGGTACGCAGTATTTT. This chain links TRBV27 with TRBJ2-3, with 7 bases identical to TRBD1. V gave up 10 bases and J gave up 8 bases; unmatched junction bases: 9. CDR3 length: 12 amino acids. Germline values: CDR1 MNHEY, CDR2 SMNVEV (reference sequence).

J is TRBJ2-3 and V is TRBV6-6, with 9 bases that match TRBD2. The length of the CDR3 is 15 residues. The V and J ends lost 0 bases and 3 bases, in that order; junction bases with no gene match: 1. The germline gives CDR1 MNHNY, CDR2 SVGAGI (reference sequence). The CDR3 DNA sequence: TGTGCCAGCAGTTACTCGGCGGGGGGGACAGATACGCAGTATTTT. This translates into CASSYSAGGTDTQYF.

This clone was seen more than once but under ten times. CDR3 nucleotides: TGTGCCAGCGGGACATCTCGGAATTCACCCCTCCACTTT. This gives the protein CASGTSRNSPLHF. The chain uses TRBV6-4 and TRBJ1-6, with D tentatively TRBD1 (6 bases). Germline loops: CDR1 MRHNA, CDR2 SNTAGT. The CDR3 is 13 amino acids. The germline V and J ends were trimmed by 8 bases and 7 bases, with 12 bases remaining between them.

This chain links TRBV4-2 with TRBJ1-1; 9 nucleotides line up with TRBD1. Germline CDR1 LGHNA, CDR2 YNFKEQ. V was clipped by 4 bases and J by 3 bases; unmatched bases: 6. The CDR3 is made up of 15 amino acids. The CDR3 here is CASSPRTGVDTEAFF. CDR3 bases: TGTGCCAGCAGCCCCCGGACAGGGGTTGACACTGAAGCTTTCTTT.

The chain recombines TRBV2 with TRBJ1-2; possible D gene TRBD1, 6 bases. Germline assignment: CDR1 SNHLY and CDR2 FYNNEI. The CDR3 loop spans 17 amino acids. V was trimmed by 11 bases and J by 1 base, leaving 26 bases between them. The CDR3 is CAQPTGEQGIFNYGYTF. As DNA, the CDR3 is TGTGCCCAGCCGACCGGGGAGCAGGGGATTTTTAACTATGGCTACACCTTC.

V and J are TRBV9 and TRBJ2-2; tentatively, D is TRBD2 (6 bases). Trimming shortened V by 0 bases and J by 5 bases, and 8 bases separated the two germline ends. Germline CDR1 SGDLS, CDR2 YYNGEE. CDR3 size: 14 residues. CDR3: CASSVGGVTGELFF. The CDR3 region has the DNA TGTGCCAGCAGCGTAGGGGGGGTAACCGGGGAGCTGTTTTTT.

V usage is TRBV15 and J usage is TRBJ2-7; tentatively, D is TRBD2 (5 bases). The CDR3 covers 16 residues. V was shortened by 8 bases and J by 2 bases, with 22 bases between the two germline ends. Germline CDR1 and CDR2: LNHNV and YYDKDF (reference sequence). CDR3 in DNA: TGTGCCACCGGCATCCGGGATTCTACGCTGGCCTACGAGCAGTACTTC. Translating it yields CATGIRDSTLAYEQYF.

The V call is TRBV4-2, the J call TRBJ1-3; D not certain. Germline V CDR1 and CDR2: LGHNA, YNFKEQ. The CDR3 loop spans 12 amino acids. V shed 7 bases and J shed 8 bases, with 12 bases lying between them. The CDR3 DNA is TGTGCCAGCAACCACGGGGTTGACACCATATATTTT. Translation: CASNHGVDTIYF.

The chain links TRBV11-2 to TRBJ2-7; TRBD1 is a possible D gene (5 bases). The CDR3 sequence is 14 residues long. The germline gives CDR1 SGHAT, CDR2 FQNNGV. V was shortened by 1 base and J by 3 bases, with 10 bases between the two germline ends. CDR3 loop: CASSLGQGYYEQYF. The CDR3 region has the DNA TGTGCCAGCAGCTTAGGGCAGGGCTACTACGAGCAGTACTTC. Full variable domain (outside the CDR3, taken from reference TRBV11-2 and TRBJ2-7): EAGVAQSPRYKIIEKRQSVAFWCNPISGHATLYWYQQILGQGPKLLIQFQNNGVVDDSQLPKDRFSAERLKGVDSTLKIQPAKLEDSAVYLCASSLGQGYYEQYFGPGTRLTVT.

CDR3 residues: CASTAASQTDQHF. The CDR3 coding sequence is TGTGCCAGTACGGCGGCATCCCAGACAGACCAGCATTTT. V is TRBV19 and J is TRBJ1-5; D may be TRBD1 (5 bases). V lost 7 bases and J 12 bases, leaving 19 bases between the germline ends. This CDR3 has 13 residues. Germline values: CDR1 LNHDA, CDR2 SQIVND (reference sequence). Full variable domain (missing parts from reference TRBV19 and TRBJ1-5): DGGITQSPKYLFRKEGQNVTLSCEQNLNHDAMYWYRQDPGQGLRLIYYSQIVNDFQKGDIAEGYSVSREKKESFPLTVTSAQKNPTAFYLCASTAASQTDQHFGDGTRLSIL.

This clone has a count of ten or more. This chain links TRBV2 with TRBJ1-1, with a weak D call TRBD1 (6 bases). Germline assignment: CDR1 SNHLY and CDR2 FYNNEI. This CDR3 is built from 15 residues. V lost 2 bases and J lost 0, with 10 bases in between. The CDR3 loop reads CASSETGIMNTEAFF. The CDR3, as DNA: TGTGCCAGCAGTGAAACAGGGATCATGAACACTGAAGCTTTCTTT.

The chain uses TRBV6-1 and TRBJ1-5; TRBD1 aligns across 9 bases. Trimming took 6 bases from V and 3 from J; bases not matched to a gene: 3. This CDR3 contains 14 residues. Germline CDR1 reads MNHNS; CDR2 reads SASEGT. CDR3: CASRGTGPNQPQHF. CDR3 nucleotide sequence: TGTGCCAGCAGAGGGACAGGGCCCAATCAGCCCCAGCATTTT.

The chain uses TRBV7-8 and TRBJ1-6; 8 positions agree with TRBD1. Germline V gene sequence: CDR1 SGHVS, CDR2 FQNEAQ. This CDR3 is built from 13 residues. Trimming cost V 6 bases and J 16 bases; bases outside gene matches: 11. For the CDR3, the DNA is TGTGCCAGCAGTTCTCCAGGGGGCAGTGGGCTCCACTTT. Protein: CASSSPGGSGLHF.

This sequence joins TRBV6-4 and TRBJ2-1; 12 positions agree with TRBD2. Trimming at V came to 0 bases and at J to 8 bases, leaving 8 bases not matched to a gene. In germline, CDR1 is MRHNA, CDR2 SNTAGT. CDR3 length equals 17 residues. CDR3 region: CASSDSGLAGGPDEQFF. The DNA of the CDR3 is TGTGCCAGCAGTGACTCCGGGCTAGCGGGGGGGCCAGATGAGCAGTTCTTC.